This T cell receptor (beta chain) was sequenced in a study of blood T cell repertoires in COVID-19. Study summary: The United States, Italy and Spain supplied acute and convalescent COVID-19 samples. T cells, B-cell-depleted T cells, or PBMCs provided the cDNA or gDNA that served as material.

The CDR3 length is 12 residues. Per the germline V gene, CDR1 is ENHRY and CDR2 is SYGVKD. As handled by the study authors: Reference gene primer amplification yielded estimated nucleated cell counts. Using immunoSEQ multiplex PCR, the repertoire was profiled, and TCRdb retains in-frame clones only, with some absent. V and J calls and clone size are copied from that table; D and trimming were computed from the DNA. Altogether about 88,000 clones are present, 90% being singletons, with the ten largest covering over 1.5%. The count of this clone is one. Compared with germline, one end of the junction differs, possibly owing to a read error.

Sequencing was carried out using peripheral blood. The V and J genes are TRBV10-3 and TRBJ2-3; 9 bases align to TRBD2. The sequence came from a man aged 55 to 70 with acute or convalescent COVID-19. The CDR3 is CAISESGTSFHF. The DNA of the CDR3 is TGTGCCATCAGTGAGTCTGGGACTAGCTTCCATTTT.